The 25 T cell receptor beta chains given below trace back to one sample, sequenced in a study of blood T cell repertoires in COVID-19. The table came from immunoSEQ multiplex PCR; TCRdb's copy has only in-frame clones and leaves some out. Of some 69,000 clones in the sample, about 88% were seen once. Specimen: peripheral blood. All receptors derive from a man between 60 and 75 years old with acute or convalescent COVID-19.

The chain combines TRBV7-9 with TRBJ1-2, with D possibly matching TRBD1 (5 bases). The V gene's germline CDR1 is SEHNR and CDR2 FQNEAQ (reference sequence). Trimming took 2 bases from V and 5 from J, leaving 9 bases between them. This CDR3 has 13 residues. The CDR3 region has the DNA TGTGCCAGCAGCTTACAGGGAGGGTATGGCTACACCTTC. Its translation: CASSLQGGYGYTF.

The CDR3 DNA sequence: TGTGCCAGCAGTAGGACAGGGCAGCCCCAGCATTTT. Protein product: CASSRTGQPQHF. V is TRBV27 and J is TRBJ1-5; 8 bases fit TRBD1. CDR1 and CDR2 from the germline V gene are MNHEY and SMNVEV (reference sequence). The CDR3 runs 12 residues. The ends lost 5 bases at V and 7 bases at J; junction bases unmatched: 1.

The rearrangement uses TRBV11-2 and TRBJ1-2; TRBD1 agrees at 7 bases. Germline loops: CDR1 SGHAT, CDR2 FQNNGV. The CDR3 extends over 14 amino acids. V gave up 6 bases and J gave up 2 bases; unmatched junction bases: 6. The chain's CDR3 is CASSSRQGNYGYTF. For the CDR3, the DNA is TGTGCCAGCAGTTCCAGACAGGGAAACTATGGCTACACCTTC.

This chain's CDR3 is CAISEDRAQPQHF. CDR3 sequence (DNA): TGTGCCATCAGTGAGGACAGGGCACAGCCCCAGCATTTT. The genes are TRBV10-3 and TRBJ1-5; 7 nucleotides align to TRBD1. The CDR3 runs to 13 residues. The germline CDR1 and CDR2 sequences are ENHRY and SYGVKD. Trimming at V came to 2 bases and at J to 7 bases, leaving 2 bases not matched to a gene.

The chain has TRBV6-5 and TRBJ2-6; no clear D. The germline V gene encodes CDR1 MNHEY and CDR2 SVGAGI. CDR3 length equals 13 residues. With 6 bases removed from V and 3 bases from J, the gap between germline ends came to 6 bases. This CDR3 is CASRESGANVLTF. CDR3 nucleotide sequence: TGTGCCAGCAGGGAGAGTGGGGCCAACGTCCTGACTTTC.

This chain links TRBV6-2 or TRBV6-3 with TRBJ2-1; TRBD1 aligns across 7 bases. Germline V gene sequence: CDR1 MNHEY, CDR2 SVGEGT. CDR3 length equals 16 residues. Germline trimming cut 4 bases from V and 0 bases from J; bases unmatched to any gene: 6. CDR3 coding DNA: TGTGCCAGCAGTTCCCCGGGACAGAGCTCCTACAATGAGCAGTTCTTC. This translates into CASSSPGQSSYNEQFF.

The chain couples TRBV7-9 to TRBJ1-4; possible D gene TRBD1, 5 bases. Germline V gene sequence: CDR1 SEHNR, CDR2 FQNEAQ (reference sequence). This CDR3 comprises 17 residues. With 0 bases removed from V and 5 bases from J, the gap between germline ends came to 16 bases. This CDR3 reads CASSLAGSGGLNEKLFF. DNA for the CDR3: TGTGCCAGCAGCTTAGCGGGCAGCGGGGGATTAAATGAAAAACTGTTTTTT.

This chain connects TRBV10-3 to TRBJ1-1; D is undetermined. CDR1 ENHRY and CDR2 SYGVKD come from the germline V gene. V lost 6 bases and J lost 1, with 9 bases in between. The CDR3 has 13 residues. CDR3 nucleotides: TGTGCCATCAGGAGCTGGAGGAACACTGAAGCTTTCTTT. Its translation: CAIRSWRNTEAFF.

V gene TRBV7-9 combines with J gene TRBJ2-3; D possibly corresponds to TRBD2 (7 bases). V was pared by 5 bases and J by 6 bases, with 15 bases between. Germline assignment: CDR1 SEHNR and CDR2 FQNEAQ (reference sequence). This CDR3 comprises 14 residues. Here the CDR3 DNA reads TGTGCCAGCAGCGTCGGTGGGGGGGCCGATACGCAGTATTTT. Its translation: CASSVGGGADTQYF.

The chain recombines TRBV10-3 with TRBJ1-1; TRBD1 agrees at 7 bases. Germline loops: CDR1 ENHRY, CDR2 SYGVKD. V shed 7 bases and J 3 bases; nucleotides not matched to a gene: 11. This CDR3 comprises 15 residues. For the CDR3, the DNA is TGTGCCATCAAGGGATTCGGGACAGCGGACACTGAAGCTTTCTTT. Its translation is CAIKGFGTADTEAFF.

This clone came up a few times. The CDR3 DNA reads TGTGCCAGCAGCTTACAGCCGGGGAATTACAATGAGCAGTTCTTC. It encodes CASSLQPGNYNEQFF. V is TRBV7-2 and J is TRBJ2-1; a weak D match, TRBD2 (5 bases). Trimming took 2 bases from V and 4 from J, leaving 12 bases between them. The V gene's germline CDR1 is SGHTA and CDR2 FQGNSA. The CDR3 is 15 residues long.

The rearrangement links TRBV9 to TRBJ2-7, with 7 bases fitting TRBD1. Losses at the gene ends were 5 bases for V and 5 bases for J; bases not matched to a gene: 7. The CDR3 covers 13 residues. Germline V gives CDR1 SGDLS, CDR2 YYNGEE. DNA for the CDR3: TGTGCCAGCAGACAGACAGGGTCGAACGAGCAGTACTTC. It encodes CASRQTGSNEQYF.

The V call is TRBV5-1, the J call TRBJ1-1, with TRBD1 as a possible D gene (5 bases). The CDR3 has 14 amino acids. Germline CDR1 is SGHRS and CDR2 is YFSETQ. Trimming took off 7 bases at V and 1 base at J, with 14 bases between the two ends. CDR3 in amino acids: CASRVGQKNTEAFF. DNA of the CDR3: TGCGCCAGCCGGGTAGGACAAAAGAACACTGAAGCTTTCTTT.

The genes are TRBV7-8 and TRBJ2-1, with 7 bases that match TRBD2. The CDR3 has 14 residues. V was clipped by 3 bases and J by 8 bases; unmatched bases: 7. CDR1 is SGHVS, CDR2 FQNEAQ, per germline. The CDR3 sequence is CASSFASGRYEQFF. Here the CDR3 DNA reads TGTGCCAGCAGCTTTGCTAGCGGAAGGTATGAGCAGTTCTTC. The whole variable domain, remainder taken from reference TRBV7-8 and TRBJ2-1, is GAGVSQSPRYKVAKRGQDVALRCDPISGHVSLFWYQQALGQGPEFLTYFQNEAQLDKSGLPSDRFFAERPEGSVSTLKIQRTQQEDSAVYLCASSFASGRYEQFFGPGTRLTVL.

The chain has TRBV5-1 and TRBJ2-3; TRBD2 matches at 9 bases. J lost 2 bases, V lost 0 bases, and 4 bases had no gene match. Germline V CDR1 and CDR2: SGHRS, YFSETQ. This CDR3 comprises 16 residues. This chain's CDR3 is CASSLGAGGITDTQYF. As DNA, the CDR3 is TGCGCCAGCAGCTTGGGAGCGGGGGGTATCACAGATACGCAGTATTTT. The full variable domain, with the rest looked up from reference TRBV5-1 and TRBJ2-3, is KAGVTQTPRYLIKTRGQQVTLSCSPISGHRSVSWYQQTPGQGLQFLFEYFSETQRNKGNFPGRFSGRQFSNSRSEMNVSTLELGDSALYLCASSLGAGGITDTQYFGPGTRLTVL.

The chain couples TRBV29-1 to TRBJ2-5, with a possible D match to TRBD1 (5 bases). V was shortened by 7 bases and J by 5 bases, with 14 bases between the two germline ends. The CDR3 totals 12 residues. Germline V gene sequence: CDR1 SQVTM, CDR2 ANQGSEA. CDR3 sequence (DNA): TGCAGCGCCGGAAGGGGATGGGAGACCCAGTACTTC. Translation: CSAGRGWETQYF.

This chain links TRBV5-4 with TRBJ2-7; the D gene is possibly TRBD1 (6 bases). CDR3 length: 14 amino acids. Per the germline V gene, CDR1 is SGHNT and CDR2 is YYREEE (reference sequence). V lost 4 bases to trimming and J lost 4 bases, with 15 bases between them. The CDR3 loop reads CASSIGTSSYEQYF. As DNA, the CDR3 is TGTGCCAGCAGCATCGGGACATCTTCTTACGAGCAGTACTTC.

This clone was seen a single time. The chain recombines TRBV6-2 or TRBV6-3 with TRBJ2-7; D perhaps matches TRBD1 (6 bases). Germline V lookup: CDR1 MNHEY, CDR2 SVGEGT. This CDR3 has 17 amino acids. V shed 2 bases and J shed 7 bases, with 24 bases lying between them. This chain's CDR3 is CASSYRAPLTGSGEQYF. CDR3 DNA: TGTGCCAGCAGTTACAGAGCCCCGCTCACAGGGTCGGGGGAGCAGTACTTC.

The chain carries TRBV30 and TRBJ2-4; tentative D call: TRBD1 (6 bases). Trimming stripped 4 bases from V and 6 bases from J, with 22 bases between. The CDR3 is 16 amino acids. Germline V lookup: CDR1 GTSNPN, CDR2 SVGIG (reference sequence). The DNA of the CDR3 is TGTGCCTGGACCGGAAAATCCACAGGGCCTCTAAACATTCAGTACTTC. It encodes CAWTGKSTGPLNIQYF.

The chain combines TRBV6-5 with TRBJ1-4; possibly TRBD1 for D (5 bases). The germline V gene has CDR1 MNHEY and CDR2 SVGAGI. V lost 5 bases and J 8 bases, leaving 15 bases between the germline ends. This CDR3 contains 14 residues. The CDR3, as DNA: TGTGCCAGCAGTAGGCAGGGTATGAGCGAAAAACTGTTTTTT. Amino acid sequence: CASSRQGMSEKLFF.

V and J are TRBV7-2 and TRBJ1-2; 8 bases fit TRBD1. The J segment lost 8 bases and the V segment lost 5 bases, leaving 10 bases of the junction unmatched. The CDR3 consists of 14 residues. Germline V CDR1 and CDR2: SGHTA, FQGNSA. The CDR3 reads CASSASGGAGGYTF. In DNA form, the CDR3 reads TGTGCCAGCAGCGCCTCAGGGGGCGCGGGGGGCTACACCTTC.

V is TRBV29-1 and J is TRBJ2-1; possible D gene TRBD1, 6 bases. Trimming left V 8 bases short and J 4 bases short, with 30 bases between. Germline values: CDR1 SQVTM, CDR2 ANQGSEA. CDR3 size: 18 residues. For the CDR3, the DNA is TGCAGCACCCAAGGAAACAGGGACGGTTTTATAGAATACAATGAGCAGTTCTTC. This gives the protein CSTQGNRDGFIEYNEQFF.

The DNA for the CDR3 is TGTGCCATCTTTGGGCGATTCGAGGGACAGGCGAAATACAATGAGCAGTTCTTC. Amino acid sequence: CAIFGRFEGQAKYNEQFF. The chain employs TRBV10-3 and TRBJ2-1; TRBD1 agrees at 8 bases. The length of the CDR3 is 18 residues. Germline V gene data show CDR1 as ENHRY and CDR2 as SYGVKD. Losses at the gene ends were 8 bases for V and 4 bases for J; bases not matched to a gene: 19.

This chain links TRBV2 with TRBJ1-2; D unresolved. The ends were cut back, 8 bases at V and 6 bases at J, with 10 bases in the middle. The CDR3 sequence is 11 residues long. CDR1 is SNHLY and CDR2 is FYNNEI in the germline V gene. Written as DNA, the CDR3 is TGTGCCAGCCTCAGGTTGGATGGCTACACCTTC. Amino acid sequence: CASLRLDGYTF.

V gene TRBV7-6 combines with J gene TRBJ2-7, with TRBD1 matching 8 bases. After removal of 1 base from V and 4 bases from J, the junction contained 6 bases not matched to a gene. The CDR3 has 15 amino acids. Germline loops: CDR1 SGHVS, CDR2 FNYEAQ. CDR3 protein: CASSLGGTGFYEQYF. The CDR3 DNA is TGTGCCAGCAGCTTAGGAGGGACAGGTTTTTACGAGCAGTACTTC.